This T cell receptor beta chain was sequenced for a study of CD8 T cells in Susac syndrome. About the research overall: Blood was drawn from patients with Susac syndrome. At that point, they were therapy-naive, on corticosteroids, or on intravenous immunoglobulin alone.

CDR1 is SGHVS, CDR2 FQNEAQ, per germline. The CDR3 has 20 residues. V dropped 2 bases and J dropped 0; count of bases not matched to a gene: 11. This clonotype was observed a single time. RNA amounts of roughly 0.45 to 1 ug underwent reverse transcription with random hexamers. Coverage of TCR beta CDR3 amplification by immunoSEQ multiplex PCR extended to 54 Vbeta and 13 Jbeta. TCRdb reprocessed the immunoSEQ multiplex PCR reads via MiXCR and lists one record per CDR3 protein. Seen here are about 150,000 distinct CDR3 sequences, approximately 95% observed once, and the top ten hold around 0.12%. FACS enriched CD8+ TEMRA cells, while bulk CD8+ and CD4+ were negatively isolated.

Source material: CD4+ T cells from PBMCs. This chain connects TRBV7-8 to TRBJ2-2; 11 positions match TRBD2. This TCR derives from a human donor with Susac syndrome. The CDR3 loop reads CASSLSPLAGASSNTGELFF. In nucleotides, the CDR3 is TGTGCCAGCAGCTTATCGCCACTAGCGGGGGCCTCCTCGAACACCGGGGAGCTGTTTTTT.